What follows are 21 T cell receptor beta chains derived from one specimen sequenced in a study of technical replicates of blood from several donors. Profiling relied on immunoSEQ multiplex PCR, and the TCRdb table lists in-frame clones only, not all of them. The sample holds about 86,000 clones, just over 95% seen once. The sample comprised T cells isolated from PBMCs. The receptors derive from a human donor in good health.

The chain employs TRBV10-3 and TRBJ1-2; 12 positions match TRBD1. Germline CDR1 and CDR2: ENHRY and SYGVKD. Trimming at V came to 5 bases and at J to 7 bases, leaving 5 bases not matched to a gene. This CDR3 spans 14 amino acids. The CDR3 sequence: CAISRDRGQSGYTF. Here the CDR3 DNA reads TGTGCCATCAGTCGGGACAGGGGGCAATCTGGCTACACCTTC.

In DNA, the CDR3 is TGTGCCAGCAGTCCTTTTAGCCACGAGCAGTACTTC. The encoded protein is CASSPFSHEQYF. The chain has TRBV11-2 and TRBJ2-7; D is uncertain. Trimming stripped 6 bases from V and 5 bases from J, with 11 bases between. The CDR3 extends over 12 amino acids. CDR1 is SGHAT and CDR2 is FQNNGV in the germline V gene.

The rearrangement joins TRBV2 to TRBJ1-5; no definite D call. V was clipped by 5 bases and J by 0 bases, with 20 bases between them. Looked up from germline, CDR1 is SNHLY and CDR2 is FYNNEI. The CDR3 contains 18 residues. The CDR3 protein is CASSQDGPFRHSNQPQHF. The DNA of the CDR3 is TGTGCCAGCAGTCAAGATGGTCCCTTCAGACATAGCAATCAGCCCCAGCATTTT.

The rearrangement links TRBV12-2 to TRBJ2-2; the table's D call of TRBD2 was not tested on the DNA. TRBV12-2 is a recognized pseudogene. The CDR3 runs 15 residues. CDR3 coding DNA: TGTGCAAGTCGCTTGGGGCGGGGGGCCACCGGGGAGCTGTTTTTT. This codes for CASRLGRGATGELFF.

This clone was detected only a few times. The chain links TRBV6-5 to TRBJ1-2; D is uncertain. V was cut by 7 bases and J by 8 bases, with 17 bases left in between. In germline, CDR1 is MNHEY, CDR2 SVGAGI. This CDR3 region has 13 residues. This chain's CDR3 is CASTFGLLGGYTF. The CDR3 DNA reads TGTGCCAGCACCTTCGGACTGCTGGGGGGCTACACCTTC.

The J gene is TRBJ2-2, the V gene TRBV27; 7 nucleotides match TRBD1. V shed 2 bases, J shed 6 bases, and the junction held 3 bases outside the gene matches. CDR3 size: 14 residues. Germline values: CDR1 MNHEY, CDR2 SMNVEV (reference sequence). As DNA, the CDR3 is TGTGCCAGCAGTTTACAGACAGGGCCCGGGGAGCTGTTTTTT. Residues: CASSLQTGPGELFF.

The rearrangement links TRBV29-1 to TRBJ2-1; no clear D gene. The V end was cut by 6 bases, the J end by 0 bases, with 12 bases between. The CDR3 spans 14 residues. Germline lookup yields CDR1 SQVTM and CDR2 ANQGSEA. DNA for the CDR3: TGCAGCGTCGTTAGCTTTAACTCCTACAATGAGCAGTTCTTC. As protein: CSVVSFNSYNEQFF.

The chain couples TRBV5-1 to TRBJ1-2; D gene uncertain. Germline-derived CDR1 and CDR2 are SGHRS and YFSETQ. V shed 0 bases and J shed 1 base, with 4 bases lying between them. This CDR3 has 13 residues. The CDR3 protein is CASSLVGNYGYTF. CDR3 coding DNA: TGCGCCAGCAGCTTGGTCGGTAACTATGGCTACACCTTC.

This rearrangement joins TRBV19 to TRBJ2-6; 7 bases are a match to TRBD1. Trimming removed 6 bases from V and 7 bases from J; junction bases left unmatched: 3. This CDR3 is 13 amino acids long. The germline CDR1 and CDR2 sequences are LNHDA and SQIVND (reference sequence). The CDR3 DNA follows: TGTGCCAGTAGCCCAGGGGGAGCCAACGTCCTGACTTTC. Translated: CASSPGGANVLTF.

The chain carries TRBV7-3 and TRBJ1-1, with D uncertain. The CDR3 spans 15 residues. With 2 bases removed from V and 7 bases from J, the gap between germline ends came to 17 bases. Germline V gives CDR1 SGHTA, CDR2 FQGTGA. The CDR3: CASSLSPGMRVEAFF. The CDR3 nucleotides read TGTGCCAGCAGCTTATCTCCGGGGATGAGGGTTGAAGCTTTCTTT. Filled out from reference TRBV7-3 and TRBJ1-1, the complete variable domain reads GAGVSQTPSNKVTEKGKYVELRCDPISGHTALYWYRQSLGQGPEFLIYFQGTGAADDSGLPNDRFFAVRPEGSVSTLKIQRTERGDSAVYLCASSLSPGMRVEAFFGQGTRLTVV.

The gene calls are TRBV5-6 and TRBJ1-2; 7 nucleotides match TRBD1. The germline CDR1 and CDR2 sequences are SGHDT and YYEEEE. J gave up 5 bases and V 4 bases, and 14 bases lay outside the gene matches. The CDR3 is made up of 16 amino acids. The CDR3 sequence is CASSPRRTGKSYGYTF. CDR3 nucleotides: TGTGCCAGCAGCCCCCGGAGGACAGGCAAATCTTATGGCTACACCTTC. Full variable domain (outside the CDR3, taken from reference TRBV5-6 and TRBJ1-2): DAGVTQSPTHLIKTRGQQVTLRCSPKSGHDTVSWYQQALGQGPQFIFQYYEEEERQRGNFPDRFSGHQFPNYSSELNVNALLLGDSALYLCASSPRRTGKSYGYTFGSGTRLTVV.

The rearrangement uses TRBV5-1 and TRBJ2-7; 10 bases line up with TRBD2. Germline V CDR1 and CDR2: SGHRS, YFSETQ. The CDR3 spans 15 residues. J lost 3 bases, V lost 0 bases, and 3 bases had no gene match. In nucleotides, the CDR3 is TGCGCCAGCAGCTTGGGGCTAGCGGGGGTCTACGAGCAGTACTTC. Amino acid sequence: CASSLGLAGVYEQYF.

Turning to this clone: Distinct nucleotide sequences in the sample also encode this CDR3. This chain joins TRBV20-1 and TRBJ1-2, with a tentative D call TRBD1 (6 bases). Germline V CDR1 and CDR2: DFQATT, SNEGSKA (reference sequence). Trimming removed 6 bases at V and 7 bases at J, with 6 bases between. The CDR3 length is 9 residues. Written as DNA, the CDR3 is TGCAGTGCCAGGGGTGGCTACACCTTC. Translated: CSARGGYTF.

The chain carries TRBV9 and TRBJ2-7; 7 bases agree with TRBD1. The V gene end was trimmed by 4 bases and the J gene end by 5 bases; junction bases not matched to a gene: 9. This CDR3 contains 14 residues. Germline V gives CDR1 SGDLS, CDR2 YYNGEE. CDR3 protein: CASSINDRDNEQYF. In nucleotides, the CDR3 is TGTGCCAGCAGCATAAACGACAGGGACAACGAGCAGTACTTC.

The CDR3 DNA reads TGTGCCAGCAGCTCCTCGGTAACCCATGGCTACACCTTC. Amino acids: CASSSSVTHGYTF. V is TRBV7-2 and J is TRBJ1-2; D unresolved. Trimming stripped 4 bases from V and 6 bases from J, with 12 bases between. From germline, CDR1 is SGHTA and CDR2 FQGNSA. This CDR3 region has 13 residues.

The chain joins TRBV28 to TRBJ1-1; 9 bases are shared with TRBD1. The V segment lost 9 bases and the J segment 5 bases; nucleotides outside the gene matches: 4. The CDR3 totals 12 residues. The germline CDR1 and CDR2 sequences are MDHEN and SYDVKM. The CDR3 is CASTGGLTEAFF. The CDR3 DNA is TGTGCCAGTACAGGGGGCCTAACTGAAGCTTTCTTT.

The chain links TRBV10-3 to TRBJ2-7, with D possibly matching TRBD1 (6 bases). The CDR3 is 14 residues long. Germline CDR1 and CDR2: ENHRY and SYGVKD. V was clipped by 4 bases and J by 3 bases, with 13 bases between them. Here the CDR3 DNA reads TGTGCCATCAGTGCGGACAGAGAGGGCTACGAGCAGTACTTC. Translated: CAISADREGYEQYF.

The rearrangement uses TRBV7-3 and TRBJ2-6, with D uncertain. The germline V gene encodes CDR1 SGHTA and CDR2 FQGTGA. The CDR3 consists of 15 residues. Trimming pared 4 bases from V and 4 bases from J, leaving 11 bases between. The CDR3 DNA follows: TGTGCCAGCAGCTCCCAGACTCTCGGGGCCAACGTCCTGACTTTC. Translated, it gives CASSSQTLGANVLTF. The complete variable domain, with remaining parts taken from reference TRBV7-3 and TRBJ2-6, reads GAGVSQTPSNKVTEKGKYVELRCDPISGHTALYWYRQSLGQGPEFLIYFQGTGAADDSGLPNDRFFAVRPEGSVSTLKIQRTERGDSAVYLCASSSQTLGANVLTFGAGSRLTVL.

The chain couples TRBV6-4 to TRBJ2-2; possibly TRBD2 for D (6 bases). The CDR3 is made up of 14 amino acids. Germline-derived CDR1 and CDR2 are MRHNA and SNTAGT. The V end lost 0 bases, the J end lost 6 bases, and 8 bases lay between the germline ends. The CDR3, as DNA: TGTGCCAGCAGTGACTCAGGAGGGGCCGGGGAGCTGTTTTTT. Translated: CASSDSGGAGELFF.

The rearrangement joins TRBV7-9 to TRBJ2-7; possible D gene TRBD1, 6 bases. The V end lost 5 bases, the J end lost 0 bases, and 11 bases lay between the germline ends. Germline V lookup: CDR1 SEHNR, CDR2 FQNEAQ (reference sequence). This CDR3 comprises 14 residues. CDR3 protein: CASSKRDTSYEQYF. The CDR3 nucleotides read TGTGCCAGCAGCAAACGGGACACCTCCTACGAGCAGTACTTC.

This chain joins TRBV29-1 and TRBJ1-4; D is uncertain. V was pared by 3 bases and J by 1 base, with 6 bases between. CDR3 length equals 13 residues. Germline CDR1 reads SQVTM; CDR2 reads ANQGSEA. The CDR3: CSVDEGTNEKLFF. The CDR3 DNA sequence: TGCAGCGTTGACGAGGGAACTAATGAAAAACTGTTTTTT. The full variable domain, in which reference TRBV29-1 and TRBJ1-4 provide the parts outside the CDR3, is SAVISQKPSRDICQRGTSLTIQCQVDSQVTMMFWYRQQPGQSLTLIATANQGSEATYESGFVIDKFPISRPNLTFSTLTVSNMSPEDSSIYLCSVDEGTNEKLFFGSGTQLSVL.